This T cell receptor beta chain originates from a study of T cell responses to AZD1222 COVID-19 vaccine. Findings and limits, study-wide: No day 14 peak samples; only post-peak repertoires were characterized.

Losses at the gene ends were 0 bases for V and 5 bases for J; bases not matched to a gene: 15. CDR1 and CDR2 (germline): SGHTA, FQGTGA. CDR3 length: 20 residues. For this clone: Antigen unknown.

Only in-frame clones appear in the TCRdb table, and some are missing; sequencing was by immunoSEQ multiplex PCR. Here the sample spans about 140,000 clones, nearly 95% being singletons. Here the sequenced sample was peripheral blood, taken 28 days after the second AZD1222 dose. This chain connects TRBV7-3 to TRBJ1-6; 8 positions agree with TRBD1. The source of this sequence is an adult who received the AZD1222 COVID-19 vaccine. CDR3 sequence: CASSLTPTGVPLRDNSPLHF. Here the CDR3 DNA reads TGTGCCAGCAGCTTAACCCCGACAGGGGTCCCCCTAAGGGATAATTCACCCCTCCACTTT.